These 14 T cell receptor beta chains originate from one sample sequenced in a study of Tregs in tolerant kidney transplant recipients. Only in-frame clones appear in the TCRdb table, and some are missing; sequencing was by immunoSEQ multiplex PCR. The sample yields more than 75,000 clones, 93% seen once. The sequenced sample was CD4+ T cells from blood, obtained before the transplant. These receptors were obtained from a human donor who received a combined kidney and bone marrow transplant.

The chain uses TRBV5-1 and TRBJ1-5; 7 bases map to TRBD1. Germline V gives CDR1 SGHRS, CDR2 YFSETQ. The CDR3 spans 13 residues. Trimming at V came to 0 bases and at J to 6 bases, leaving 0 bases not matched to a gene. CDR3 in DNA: TGCGCCAGCAGCTTGGGGGACAGTCAGCCCCAGCATTTT. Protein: CASSLGDSQPQHF.

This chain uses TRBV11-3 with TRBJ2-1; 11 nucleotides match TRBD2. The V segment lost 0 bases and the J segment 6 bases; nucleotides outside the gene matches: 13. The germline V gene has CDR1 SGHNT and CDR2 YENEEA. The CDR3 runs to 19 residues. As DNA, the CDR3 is TGTGCCAGCAGCTTAGAGGGGTTAATAGCGGGAGGGGCCGGCAATGAGCAGTTCTTC. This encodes CASSLEGLIAGGAGNEQFF.

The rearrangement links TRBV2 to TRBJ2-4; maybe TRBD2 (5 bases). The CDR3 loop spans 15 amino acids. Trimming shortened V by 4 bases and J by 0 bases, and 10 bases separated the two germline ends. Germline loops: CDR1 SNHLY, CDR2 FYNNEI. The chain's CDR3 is CASSASGLAKNIQYF. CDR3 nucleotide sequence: TGTGCCAGCAGTGCCAGCGGACTAGCCAAAAACATTCAGTACTTC.

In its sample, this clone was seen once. Here the CDR3 reads CASRRGGTDTQYF. Here the CDR3 DNA reads TGTGCCAGTAGGCGGGGGGGCACAGATACGCAGTATTTT. The chain combines TRBV19 with TRBJ2-3; 8 bases agree with TRBD2. The CDR3 covers 13 residues. V dropped 6 bases and J dropped 1; count of bases not matched to a gene: 0. CDR1 and CDR2 (germline): LNHDA, SQIVND (reference sequence).

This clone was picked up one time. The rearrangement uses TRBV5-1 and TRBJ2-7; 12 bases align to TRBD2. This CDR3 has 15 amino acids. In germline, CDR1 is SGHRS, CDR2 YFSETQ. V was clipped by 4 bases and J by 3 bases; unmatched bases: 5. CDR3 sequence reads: CASSRGLAGRYEQYF. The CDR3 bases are TGCGCCAGCAGCCGAGGACTAGCGGGGCGCTACGAGCAGTACTTC.

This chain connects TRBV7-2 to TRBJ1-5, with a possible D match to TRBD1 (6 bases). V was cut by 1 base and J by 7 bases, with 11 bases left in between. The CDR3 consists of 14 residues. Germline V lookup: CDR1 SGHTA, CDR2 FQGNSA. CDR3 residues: CASSLGQVMQPQHF. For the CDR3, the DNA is TGTGCCAGCAGCTTAGGACAGGTAATGCAGCCCCAGCATTTT.

CDR3 sequence reads: CASSTGGLTDTQYF. The CDR3 DNA sequence: TGTGCCAGCAGCACAGGGGGGTTGACAGATACGCAGTATTTT. The chain uses TRBV7-2 and TRBJ2-3; 8 positions agree with TRBD1. The germline V gene has CDR1 SGHTA and CDR2 FQGNSA. Trimming took 5 bases from V and 3 from J; bases not matched to a gene: 4. The CDR3 is 14 amino acids.

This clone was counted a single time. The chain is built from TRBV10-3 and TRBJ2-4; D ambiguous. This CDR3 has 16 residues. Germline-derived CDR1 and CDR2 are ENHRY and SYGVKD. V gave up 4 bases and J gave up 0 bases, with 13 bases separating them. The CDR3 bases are TGTGCCATCAGTGCTCTGACTGAAATAGCCAAAAACATTCAGTACTTC. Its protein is CAISALTEIAKNIQYF.

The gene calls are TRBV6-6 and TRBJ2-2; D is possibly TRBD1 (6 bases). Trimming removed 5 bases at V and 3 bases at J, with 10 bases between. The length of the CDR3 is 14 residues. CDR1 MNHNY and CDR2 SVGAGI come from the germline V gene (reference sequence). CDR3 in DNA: TGTGCCAGCAGTCGCAGGACAGACACCGGGGAGCTGTTTTTT. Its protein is CASSRRTDTGELFF.

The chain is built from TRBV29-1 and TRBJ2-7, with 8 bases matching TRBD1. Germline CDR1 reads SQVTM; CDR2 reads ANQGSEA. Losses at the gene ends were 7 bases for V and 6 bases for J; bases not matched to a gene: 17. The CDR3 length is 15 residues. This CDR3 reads CSAVLWTGNRREQYF. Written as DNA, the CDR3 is TGCAGCGCCGTTCTATGGACAGGGAATCGTCGCGAGCAGTACTTC.

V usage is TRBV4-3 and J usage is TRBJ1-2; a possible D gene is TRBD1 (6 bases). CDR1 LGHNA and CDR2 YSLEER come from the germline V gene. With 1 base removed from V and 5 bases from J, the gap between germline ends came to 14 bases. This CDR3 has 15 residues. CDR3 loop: CASSQAPTGPYGYTF. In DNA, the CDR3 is TGCGCCAGCAGCCAAGCCCCCACAGGGCCGTATGGCTACACCTTC.

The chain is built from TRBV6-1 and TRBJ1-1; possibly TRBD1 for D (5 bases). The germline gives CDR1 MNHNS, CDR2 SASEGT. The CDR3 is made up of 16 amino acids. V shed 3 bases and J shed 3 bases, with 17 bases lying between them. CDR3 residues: CASSDCRGGEDTEAFF. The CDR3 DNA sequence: TGTGCCAGCAGTGATTGTAGGGGAGGAGAGGACACTGAAGCTTTCTTT.

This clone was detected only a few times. The CDR3 protein is CASSPLGGGNQPQHF. CDR3 DNA: TGTGCCAGCAGCCCCTTAGGGGGAGGCAATCAGCCCCAGCATTTT. V usage is TRBV7-9 and J usage is TRBJ1-5; D is possibly TRBD1 (6 bases). Trimming stripped 5 bases from V and 2 bases from J, with 13 bases between. The CDR3 contains 15 residues. Germline CDR1 SEHNR, CDR2 FQNEAQ (reference sequence).

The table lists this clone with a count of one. In DNA form, the CDR3 reads TGTGCCAGCAGCACCACAGGGTCAGGGGCCAACGTCCTGACTTTC. Its translation: CASSTTGSGANVLTF. The rearrangement uses TRBV7-9 and TRBJ2-6; D is perhaps TRBD1 (6 bases). Germline V gene lookup returns CDR1 SEHNR and CDR2 FQNEAQ (reference sequence). The CDR3 contains 15 residues. V lost 5 bases and J 4 bases, leaving 12 bases between the germline ends.